Shown below are 25 T cell receptor beta chains from a single sample sequenced in a study of OX40 agonist ivuxolimab in advanced cancers. The library was built by means of the immunoSEQ multiplex PCR assay. TCRdb stores this immuneACCESS table with in-frame sequences only. Part of the clones is absent; in the studies checked, under half of the shortfall reflects unresolved V genes, and no reason is known for the rest. This sample has about 79,000 clones in its table, and 94% of those were observed once. Over 8.5% of the sample is in the top ten clones. The sequencing here drew on CD4+ or CD8+ T cells sorted from blood, taken in a trial of the OX40 agonist ivuxolimab. The receptor set was obtained from an adult with an advanced solid tumor such as melanoma, head and neck, liver or kidney cancer.

This chain uses TRBV6-5 with TRBJ2-1; D ambiguous. CDR3 length: 14 amino acids. Trimming stripped 5 bases from V and 4 bases from J, with 12 bases between. The germline CDR1 and CDR2 sequences are MNHEY and SVGAGI. CDR3 nucleotides: TGTGCCAGCAGTCAGTCCCCCAGGTACAATGAGCAGTTCTTC. It encodes CASSQSPRYNEQFF.

The rearrangement links TRBV11-2 to TRBJ2-5; 8 bases are shared with TRBD2. This CDR3 has 13 residues. The V gene end was trimmed by 5 bases and the J gene end by 5 bases; junction bases not matched to a gene: 4. The germline CDR1 and CDR2 sequences are SGHAT and FQNNGV. The CDR3 sequence: CASSPPGGETQYF. The CDR3 region has the DNA TGTGCCAGCAGCCCTCCGGGGGGGGAGACCCAGTACTTC.

The V gene is TRBV6-5, the J gene TRBJ2-4; TRBD1 matches at 7 bases. There are 14 residues in the CDR3. Germline V lookup: CDR1 MNHEY, CDR2 SVGAGI. Unmatched junction bases numbered 5, after V lost 6 bases and J lost 3 bases. The CDR3 DNA reads as TGTGCCAGCAGGGACAGGTTCGACAAAAACATTCAGTACTTC. Translation gives CASRDRFDKNIQYF.

This chain's CDR3 is CASSKACGGRTEAFF. CDR3 sequence (DNA): TGTGCCAGCAGCAAAGCCTGCGGGGGGCGCACTGAAGCTTTCTTT. V is TRBV21-1 and J is TRBJ1-1. TRBV21-1 counts as a pseudogene. The CDR3 spans 15 residues.

J is TRBJ2-3 and V is TRBV28, with D tentatively TRBD1 (5 bases). Germline lookup yields CDR1 MDHEN and CDR2 SYDVKM. CDR3 length: 15 amino acids. Trimming took 6 bases from V and 1 from J, leaving 14 bases between them. For the CDR3, the DNA is TGTGCCAGCAGCACAACAGGAGACCGCACAGATACGCAGTATTTT. This encodes CASSTTGDRTDTQYF. Combining the CDR3 with reference TRBV28 and TRBJ2-3 gives the whole variable domain DVKVTQSSRYLVKRTGEKVFLECVQDMDHENMFWYRQDPGLGLRLIYFSYDVKMKEKGDIPEGYSVSREKKERFSLILESASTNQTSMYLCASSTTGDRTDTQYFGPGTRLTVL.

The chain joins TRBV6-1 to TRBJ2-7, with 9 positions matching TRBD2. Germline V lookup: CDR1 MNHNS, CDR2 SASEGT. The CDR3 spans 15 residues. The V gene end was trimmed by 5 bases and the J gene end by 0 bases; junction bases not matched to a gene: 5. The chain's CDR3 is CASSSTSGSSYEQYF. The CDR3 DNA is TGTGCCAGCAGTTCGACTAGCGGCAGCTCCTACGAGCAGTACTTC.

The rearrangement joins TRBV7-2 to TRBJ1-3, with D possibly matching TRBD1 (5 bases). V was cut by 0 bases and J by 1 base, with 10 bases left in between. The CDR3 length is 16 residues. Germline V CDR1 and CDR2: SGHTA, FQGNSA. CDR3 coding DNA: TGTGCCAGCAGCTTAGCGGCAGGGCCTTCTGGAAACACCATATATTTT. As protein: CASSLAAGPSGNTIYF.

The J gene is TRBJ2-2, the V gene TRBV7-3; D is uncertain. This CDR3 contains 16 residues. V was shortened by 1 base and J by 1 base, with 10 bases between the two germline ends. The germline gives CDR1 SGHTA, CDR2 FQGTGA. Here the CDR3 reads CASSLNELGNTGELFF. CDR3 nucleotides: TGTGCCAGCAGCTTAAATGAGCTCGGGAACACCGGGGAGCTGTTTTTT.

This chain joins TRBV14 and TRBJ2-7; either TRBD1 or TRBD2 may supply D (6 bases each). CDR1 SGHDN and CDR2 FVKESK come from the germline V gene. The CDR3 loop spans 14 amino acids. V was pared by 4 bases and J by 4 bases, with 14 bases between. The DNA of the CDR3 is TGTGCCAGCAGCCCAACAGGGCTAGCGTACGAGCAGTACTTC. Its protein is CASSPTGLAYEQYF.

The genes are TRBV7-9 and TRBJ2-2, with 10 bases matching TRBD2. Trimming at V came to 3 bases and at J to 1 base, leaving 5 bases not matched to a gene. This CDR3 comprises 17 residues. Germline CDR1 and CDR2: SEHNR and FQNEAQ (reference sequence). The CDR3 DNA reads TGTGCCAGCAGCTTCCGCACTAGCGGGGAGAACACCGGGGAGCTGTTTTTT. Translated: CASSFRTSGENTGELFF.

This sequence joins TRBV7-3 and TRBJ2-1; 7 bases are shared with TRBD2. Germline V gives CDR1 SGHTA, CDR2 FQGTGA. The junction had 14 bases not matched to a gene; V was cut back by 5 bases and J by 13 bases. The CDR3 covers 14 residues. This CDR3 is CASSPGEGQFGQFF. The CDR3, as DNA: TGTGCCAGCAGCCCCGGGGAGGGTCAGTTTGGACAGTTCTTC.

The chain carries TRBV4-3 and TRBJ2-7, with TRBD1 matching over 9 bases. The CDR3 length is 16 residues. CDR1 is LGHNA and CDR2 is YSLEER in the germline V gene. J lost 3 bases, V lost 0 bases, and 6 bases had no gene match. In DNA form, the CDR3 reads TGCGCCAGCAGCCAAGATACGGGGACAGGGTACTACGAGCAGTACTTC. Translation gives CASSQDTGTGYYEQYF.

The rearrangement joins TRBV2 to TRBJ1-5, with D hard to call. Germline CDR1 SNHLY, CDR2 FYNNEI. Trimming pared 4 bases from V and 2 bases from J, leaving 15 bases between. This CDR3 region has 16 residues. CDR3 protein: CASSGTHGRGNQPQHF. In DNA form, the CDR3 reads TGTGCCAGCAGTGGGACCCACGGACGGGGCAATCAGCCCCAGCATTTT. Combining the CDR3 with reference TRBV2 and TRBJ1-5 gives the whole variable domain EPEVTQTPSHQVTQMGQEVILRCVPISNHLYFYWYRQILGQKVEFLVSFYNNEISEKSEIFDDQFSVERPDGSNFTLKIRSTKLEDSAMYFCASSGTHGRGNQPQHFGDGTRLSIL.

This rearrangement joins TRBV11-2 to TRBJ1-2; no clear D gene. From germline, CDR1 is SGHAT and CDR2 FQNNGV. The CDR3 covers 15 residues. Trimming removed 3 bases at V and 3 bases at J, with 14 bases between. CDR3: CASSFRPIWDYGYTF. For the CDR3, the DNA is TGTGCCAGCAGCTTTCGACCTATTTGGGACTATGGCTACACCTTC. Together with reference TRBV11-2 and TRBJ1-2, the CDR3 gives the full variable domain: EAGVAQSPRYKIIEKRQSVAFWCNPISGHATLYWYQQILGQGPKLLIQFQNNGVVDDSQLPKDRFSAERLKGVDSTLKIQPAKLEDSAVYLCASSFRPIWDYGYTFGSGTRLTVV.

This chain uses TRBV7-3 with TRBJ2-7; TRBD1 might be the D (5 bases). Germline assignment: CDR1 SGHTA and CDR2 FQGTGA. Trimming removed 1 base at V and 1 base at J, with 11 bases between. The CDR3 loop spans 15 amino acids. CDR3: CASSLIADSSYEQYF. CDR3 nucleotides: TGTGCCAGCAGCTTAATAGCCGACAGTTCCTACGAGCAGTACTTC.

This chain links TRBV13 with TRBJ2-1, with D perhaps matching TRBD2 (5 bases). From germline, CDR1 is PRHDT and CDR2 FYEKMQ (reference sequence). V shed 5 bases and J shed 10 bases, with 18 bases lying between them. CDR3 length: 14 amino acids. The CDR3 bases are TGTGCCAGCAGCCCCGCCCGGGGAGCGGAGGAGCAGTTCTTC. It translates to CASSPARGAEEQFF.

On this clone itself: Other DNA variants within this sample encode the same CDR3. The chain carries TRBV9 and TRBJ2-7, with a tentative D call TRBD1 (6 bases). V shed 0 bases and J shed 2 bases, with 9 bases lying between them. This CDR3 is 14 amino acids long. The germline CDR1 and CDR2 sequences are SGDLS and YYNGEE. The CDR3 DNA sequence: TGTGCCAGCAGCGTAGGAGGGGGAACCTACGAGCAGTACTTC. It codes for CASSVGGGTYEQYF.

J is TRBJ2-6 and V is TRBV7-9; D possibly corresponds to TRBD1 (6 bases). Trimming took off 4 bases at V and 0 bases at J, with 19 bases between the two ends. This CDR3 has 19 amino acids. CDR1 is SEHNR and CDR2 is FQNEAQ in the germline V gene (reference sequence). The CDR3 nucleotides are TGTGCCAGCAGCTCAACCCGGACAGTGAAATACTCTGGGGCCAACGTCCTGACTTTC. Amino acid sequence: CASSSTRTVKYSGANVLTF.

V and J are TRBV11-2 and TRBJ2-1; 8 bases are a match to TRBD1. The V gene's germline CDR1 is SGHAT and CDR2 FQNNGV. There are 14 residues in the CDR3. J lost 1 base, V lost 6 bases, and 2 bases had no gene match. CDR3 region: CASSRQGSYNEQFF. Here the CDR3 DNA reads TGTGCCAGCAGTCGACAGGGGTCCTACAATGAGCAGTTCTTC.

This sequence joins TRBV6-5 and TRBJ2-7; the match to TRBD1 covers 9 bases. From germline, CDR1 is MNHEY and CDR2 SVGAGI. Trimming removed 0 bases from V and 4 bases from J; junction bases left unmatched: 4. This CDR3 is 15 amino acids long. CDR3 DNA: TGTGCCAGCAGTTACTCCCCACAGGGGGCTTACGAGCAGTACTTC. Encoded protein: CASSYSPQGAYEQYF.

The chain uses TRBV15 and TRBJ2-1; the D is unclear. Germline CDR1 and CDR2: LNHNV and YYDKDF (reference sequence). The CDR3 is 13 residues long. With 3 bases removed from V and 2 bases from J, the gap between germline ends came to 5 bases. The CDR3 spells CATSSETYNEQFF. In DNA form, the CDR3 reads TGTGCCACCAGCAGTGAAACCTACAATGAGCAGTTCTTC.

Written as DNA, the CDR3 is TGTGCCAGCAGTTTATCGATATCGGGAGTAGGACAAGAGACCCAGTACTTC. Protein product: CASSLSISGVGQETQYF. The chain combines TRBV27 with TRBJ2-5, with TRBD2 as a possible D gene (6 bases). Germline V gene data show CDR1 as MNHEY and CDR2 as SMNVEV (reference sequence). The CDR3 consists of 17 residues. The V gene lost 0 bases and the J gene lost 2 bases, with 16 bases spanning the gap.

This clone was seen just once. This chain connects TRBV28 to TRBJ2-5; maybe TRBD1 (6 bases). The germline V gene has CDR1 MDHEN and CDR2 SYDVKM. CDR3 length: 16 residues. Trimming removed 3 bases from V and 5 bases from J, with 19 bases in between. The CDR3 DNA follows: TGTGCCAGCAGTTTCCCATTTGTTGGTCAGGGGGAGACCCAGTACTTC. It yields the protein CASSFPFVGQGETQYF.

The chain joins TRBV27 to TRBJ2-7; 7 bases line up with TRBD1. With 3 bases clipped from V and 6 bases from J, the junction kept 8 bases outside the gene matches. The CDR3 extends over 14 amino acids. Germline-derived CDR1 and CDR2 are MNHEY and SMNVEV (reference sequence). CDR3 protein: CASSFVTGSSEQYF. The CDR3 DNA sequence: TGTGCCAGCAGTTTCGTGACAGGGTCGTCCGAGCAGTACTTC.

This sequence joins TRBV11-2 and TRBJ2-5; the D gene is possibly TRBD1 (6 bases). The V gene lost 6 bases and the J gene lost 2 bases, with 13 bases spanning the gap. The CDR3 consists of 14 residues. CDR1 and CDR2 from the germline V gene are SGHAT and FQNNGV. The chain's CDR3 is CASRENREQETQYF. Here the CDR3 DNA reads TGTGCCAGCAGGGAAAACAGGGAACAAGAGACCCAGTACTTC.